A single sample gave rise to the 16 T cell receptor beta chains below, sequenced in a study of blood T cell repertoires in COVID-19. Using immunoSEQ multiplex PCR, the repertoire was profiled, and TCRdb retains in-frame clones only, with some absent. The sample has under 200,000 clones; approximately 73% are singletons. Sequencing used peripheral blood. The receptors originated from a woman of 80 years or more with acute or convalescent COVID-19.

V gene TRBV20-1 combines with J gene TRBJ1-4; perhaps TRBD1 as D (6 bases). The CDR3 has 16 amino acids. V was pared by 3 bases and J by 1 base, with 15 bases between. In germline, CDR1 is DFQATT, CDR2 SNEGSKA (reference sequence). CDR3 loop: CSASTFTRGTNEKLFF. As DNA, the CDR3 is TGCAGTGCTAGTACGTTCACCAGGGGAACTAATGAAAAACTGTTTTTT.

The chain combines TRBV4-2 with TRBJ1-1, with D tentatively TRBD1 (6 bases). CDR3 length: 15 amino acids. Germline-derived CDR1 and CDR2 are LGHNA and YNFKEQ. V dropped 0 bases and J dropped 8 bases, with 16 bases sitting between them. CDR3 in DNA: TGTGCCAGCAGCCAAGACTTCACAGGGATCCTCGAAGCTTTCTTT. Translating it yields CASSQDFTGILEAFF.

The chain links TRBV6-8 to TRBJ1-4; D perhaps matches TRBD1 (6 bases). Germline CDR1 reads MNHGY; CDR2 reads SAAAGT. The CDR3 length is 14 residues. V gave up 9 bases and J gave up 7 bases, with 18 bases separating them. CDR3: CAREGQTFVEKLFF. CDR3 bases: TGTGCCAGAGAAGGACAGACCTTTGTTGAAAAACTGTTTTTT.

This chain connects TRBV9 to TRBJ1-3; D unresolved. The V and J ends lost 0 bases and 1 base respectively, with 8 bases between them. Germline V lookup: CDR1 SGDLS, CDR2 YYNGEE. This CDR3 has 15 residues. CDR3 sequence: CASSVATGSGNTIYF. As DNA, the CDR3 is TGTGCCAGCAGCGTAGCAACCGGTTCTGGAAACACCATATATTTT.

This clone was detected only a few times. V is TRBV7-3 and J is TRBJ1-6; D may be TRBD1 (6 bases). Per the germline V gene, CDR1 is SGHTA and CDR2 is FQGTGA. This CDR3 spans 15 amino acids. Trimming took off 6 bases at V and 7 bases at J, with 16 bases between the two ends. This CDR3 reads CASRLTGSSNSPLHF. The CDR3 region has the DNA TGTGCCAGCAGACTAACAGGGTCATCGAATTCACCCCTCCACTTT. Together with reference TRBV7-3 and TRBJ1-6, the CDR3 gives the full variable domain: GAGVSQTPSNKVTEKGKYVELRCDPISGHTALYWYRQSLGQGPEFLIYFQGTGAADDSGLPNDRFFAVRPEGSVSTLKIQRTERGDSAVYLCASRLTGSSNSPLHFGNGTRLTVT.

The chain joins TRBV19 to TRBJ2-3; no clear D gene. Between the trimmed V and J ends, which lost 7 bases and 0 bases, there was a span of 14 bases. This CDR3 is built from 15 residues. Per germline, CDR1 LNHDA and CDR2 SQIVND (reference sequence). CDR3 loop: CASMEPSRSTDTQYF. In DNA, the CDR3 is TGTGCCAGTATGGAGCCGAGCCGAAGCACAGATACGCAGTATTTT.

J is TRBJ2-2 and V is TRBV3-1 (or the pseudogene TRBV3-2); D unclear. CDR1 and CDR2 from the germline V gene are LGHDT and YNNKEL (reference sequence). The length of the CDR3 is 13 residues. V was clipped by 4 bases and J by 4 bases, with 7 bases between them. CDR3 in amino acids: CASSLHSTGELFF. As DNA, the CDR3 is TGTGCCAGCAGCCTCCACAGCACCGGGGAGCTGTTTTTT.

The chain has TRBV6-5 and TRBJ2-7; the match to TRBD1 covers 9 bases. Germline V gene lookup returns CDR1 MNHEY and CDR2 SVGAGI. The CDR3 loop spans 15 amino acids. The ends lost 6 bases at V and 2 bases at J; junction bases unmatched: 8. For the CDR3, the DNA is TGTGCCAGCAGCCGACAAAGGACAGGGGCCTACGAGCAGTACTTC. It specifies CASSRQRTGAYEQYF.

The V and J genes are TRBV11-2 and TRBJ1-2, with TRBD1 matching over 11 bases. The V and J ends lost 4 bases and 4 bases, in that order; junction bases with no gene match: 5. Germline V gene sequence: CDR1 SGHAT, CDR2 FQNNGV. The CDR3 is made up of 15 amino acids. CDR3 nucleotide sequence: TGTGCCAGCAGCTCAGCCGGGACAGGGGGCTATGGCTACACCTTC. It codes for CASSSAGTGGYGYTF.

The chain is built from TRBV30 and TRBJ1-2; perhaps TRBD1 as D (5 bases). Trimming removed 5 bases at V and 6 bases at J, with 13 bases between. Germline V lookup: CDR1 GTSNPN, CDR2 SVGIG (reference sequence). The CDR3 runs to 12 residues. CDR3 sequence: CAWSLGPDGYTF. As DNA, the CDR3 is TGTGCCTGGTCGTTGGGGCCGGATGGCTACACCTTC.

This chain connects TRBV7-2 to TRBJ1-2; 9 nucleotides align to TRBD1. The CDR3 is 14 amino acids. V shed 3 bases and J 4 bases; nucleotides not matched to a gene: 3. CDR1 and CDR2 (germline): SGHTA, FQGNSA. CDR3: CASSLATGGYGYTF. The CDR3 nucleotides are TGTGCCAGCAGCTTGGCGACAGGGGGCTATGGCTACACCTTC.

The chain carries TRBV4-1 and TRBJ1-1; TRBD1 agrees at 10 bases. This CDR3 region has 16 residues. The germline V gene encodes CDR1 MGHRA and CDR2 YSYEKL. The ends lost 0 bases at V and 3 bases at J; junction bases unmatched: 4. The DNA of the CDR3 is TGCGCCAGCAGCCAAGATTCGGGGACAGGGGACACTGAAGCTTTCTTT. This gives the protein CASSQDSGTGDTEAFF.

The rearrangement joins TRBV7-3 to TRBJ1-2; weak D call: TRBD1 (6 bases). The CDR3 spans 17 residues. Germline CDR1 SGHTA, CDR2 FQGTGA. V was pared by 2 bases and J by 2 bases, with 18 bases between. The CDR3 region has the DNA TGTGCCAGCAGCTTATACGCCTGGCAGGGGACCAACTATGGCTACACCTTC. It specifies CASSLYAWQGTNYGYTF.

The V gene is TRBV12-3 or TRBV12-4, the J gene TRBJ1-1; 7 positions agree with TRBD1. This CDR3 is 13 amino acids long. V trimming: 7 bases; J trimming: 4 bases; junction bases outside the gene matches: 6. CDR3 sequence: CASTRQGGTEAFF. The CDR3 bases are TGTGCCAGCACCAGACAGGGTGGCACTGAAGCTTTCTTT.

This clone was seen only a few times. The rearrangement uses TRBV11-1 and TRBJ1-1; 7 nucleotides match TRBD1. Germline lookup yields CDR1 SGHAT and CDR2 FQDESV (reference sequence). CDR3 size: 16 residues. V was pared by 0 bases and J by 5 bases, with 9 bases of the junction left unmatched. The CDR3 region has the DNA TGTGCCAGCAGCTTAGCGGGACAGAGTCTTTGGACTGAAGCTTTCTTT. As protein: CASSLAGQSLWTEAFF.

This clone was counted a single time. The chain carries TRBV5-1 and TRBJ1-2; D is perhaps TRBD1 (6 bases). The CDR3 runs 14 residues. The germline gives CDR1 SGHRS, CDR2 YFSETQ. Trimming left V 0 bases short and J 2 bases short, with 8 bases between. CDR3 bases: TGCGCCAGCAGCTTGGTTCAGGGGAACTATGGCTACACCTTC. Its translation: CASSLVQGNYGYTF.